This T cell receptor beta chain is from a study of cytomegalovirus exposure and HLA in healthy donors. The PCR was carried out with 60 Vbeta primers and 13 Jbeta primers. Measured with immunoSEQ multiplex PCR; TCRdb has only the in-frame clones, and not every one. The table lists some 180,000 clones, about four fifths of them singletons. Germline CDR1 and CDR2: MNHEY and SMNVEV (reference sequence). The CDR3 totals 15 residues. Material: PBMCs. V usage is TRBV27 and J usage is TRBJ2-5; TRBD1 matches at 10 bases. The closer fit of TRBJ2-7 to the DNA end suggests the J call may be wrong. The receptor was isolated from a middle-aged man in good health and CMV-seropositive. DNA of the CDR3: TGTGCCAGCAGTTTGTTTGGGACAGGGGCCTACGAGCAGTACTTC. The encoded protein is CASSLFGTGAYEQYF.